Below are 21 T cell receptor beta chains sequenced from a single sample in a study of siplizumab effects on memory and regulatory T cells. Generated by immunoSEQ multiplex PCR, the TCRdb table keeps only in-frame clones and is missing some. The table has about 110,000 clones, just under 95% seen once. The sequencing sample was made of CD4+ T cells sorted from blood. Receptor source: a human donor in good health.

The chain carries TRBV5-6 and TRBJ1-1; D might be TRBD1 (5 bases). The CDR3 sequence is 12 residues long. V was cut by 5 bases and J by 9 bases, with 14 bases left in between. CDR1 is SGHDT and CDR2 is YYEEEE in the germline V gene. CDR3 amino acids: CASRFRQSKAFF. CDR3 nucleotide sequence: TGTGCCAGCAGATTCCGACAGTCAAAAGCTTTCTTT.

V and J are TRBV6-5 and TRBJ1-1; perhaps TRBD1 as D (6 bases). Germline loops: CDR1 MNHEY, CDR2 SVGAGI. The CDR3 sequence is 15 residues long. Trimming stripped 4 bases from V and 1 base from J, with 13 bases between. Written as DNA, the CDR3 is TGTGCCAGCAGTTTTACAGGACAGAAGAACACTGAAGCTTTCTTT. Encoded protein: CASSFTGQKNTEAFF.

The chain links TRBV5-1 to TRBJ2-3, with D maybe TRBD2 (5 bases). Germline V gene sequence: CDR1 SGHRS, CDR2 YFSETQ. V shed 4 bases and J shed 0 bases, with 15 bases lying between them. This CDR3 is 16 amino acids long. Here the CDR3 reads CASSREGGLSTDTQYF. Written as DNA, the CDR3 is TGCGCCAGCAGCCGAGAGGGCGGGCTTAGCACAGATACGCAGTATTTT.

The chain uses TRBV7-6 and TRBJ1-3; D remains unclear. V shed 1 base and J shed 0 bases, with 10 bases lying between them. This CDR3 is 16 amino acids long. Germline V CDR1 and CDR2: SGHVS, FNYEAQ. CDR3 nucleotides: TGTGCCAGCAGCTTAGGTAGAGGGAACTCTGGAAACACCATATATTTT. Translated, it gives CASSLGRGNSGNTIYF.

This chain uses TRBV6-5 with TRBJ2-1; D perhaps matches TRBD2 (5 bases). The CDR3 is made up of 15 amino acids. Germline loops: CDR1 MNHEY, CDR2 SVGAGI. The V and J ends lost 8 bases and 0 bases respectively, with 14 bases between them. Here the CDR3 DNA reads TGTGCCAGCCTACCTTACGAGGGCTCCTACAATGAGCAGTTCTTC. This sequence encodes CASLPYEGSYNEQFF.

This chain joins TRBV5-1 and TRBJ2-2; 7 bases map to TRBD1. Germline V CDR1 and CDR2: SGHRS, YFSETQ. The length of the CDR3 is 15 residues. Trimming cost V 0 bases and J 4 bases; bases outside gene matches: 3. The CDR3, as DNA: TGCGCCAGCAGCTTGGCGACAGGGAGCACCGGGGAGCTGTTTTTT. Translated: CASSLATGSTGELFF. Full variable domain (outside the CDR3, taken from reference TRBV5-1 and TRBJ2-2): KAGVTQTPRYLIKTRGQQVTLSCSPISGHRSVSWYQQTPGQGLQFLFEYFSETQRNKGNFPGRFSGRQFSNSRSEMNVSTLELGDSALYLCASSLATGSTGELFFGEGSRLTVL.

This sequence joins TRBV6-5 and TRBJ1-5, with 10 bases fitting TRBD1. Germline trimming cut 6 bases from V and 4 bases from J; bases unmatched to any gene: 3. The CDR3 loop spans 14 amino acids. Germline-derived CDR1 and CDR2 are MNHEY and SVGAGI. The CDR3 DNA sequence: TGTGCCAGCAGCCCGGACAGGGGGAATCAGCCCCAGCATTTT. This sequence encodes CASSPDRGNQPQHF.

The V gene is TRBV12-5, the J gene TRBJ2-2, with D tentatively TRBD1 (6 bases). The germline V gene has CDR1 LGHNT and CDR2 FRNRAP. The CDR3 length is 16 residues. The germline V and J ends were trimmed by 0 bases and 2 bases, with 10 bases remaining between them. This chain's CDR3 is CASGLVGDNNTGELFF. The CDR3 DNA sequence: TGTGCTAGTGGTTTGGTAGGGGACAATAACACCGGGGAGCTGTTTTTT.

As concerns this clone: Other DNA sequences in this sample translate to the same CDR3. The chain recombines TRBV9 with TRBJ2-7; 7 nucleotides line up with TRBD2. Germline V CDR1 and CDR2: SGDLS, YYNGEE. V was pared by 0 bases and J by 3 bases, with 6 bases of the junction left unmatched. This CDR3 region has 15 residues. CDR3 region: CASSVDLGGSYEQYF. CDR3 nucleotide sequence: TGTGCCAGCAGCGTAGATTTGGGGGGGAGCTACGAGCAGTACTTC.

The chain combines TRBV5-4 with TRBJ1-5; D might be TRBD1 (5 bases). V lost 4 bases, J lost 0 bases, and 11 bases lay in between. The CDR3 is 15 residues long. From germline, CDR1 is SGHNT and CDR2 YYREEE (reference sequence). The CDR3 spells CASSPGPGSNQPQHF. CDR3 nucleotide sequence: TGTGCCAGCAGCCCGGGGCCAGGTAGCAATCAGCCCCAGCATTTT.

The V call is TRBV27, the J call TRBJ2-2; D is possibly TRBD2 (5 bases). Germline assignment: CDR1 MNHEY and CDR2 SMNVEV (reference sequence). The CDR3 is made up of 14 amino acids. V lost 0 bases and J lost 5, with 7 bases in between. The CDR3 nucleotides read TGTGCCAGCAGTTTATCTTCGGGGACCGGGGAGCTGTTTTTT. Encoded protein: CASSLSSGTGELFF.

CDR3 sequence (DNA): TGCACCAGCAGCTTCCGGGGGGCGGGAGGATTTGGCGAGCAGTACTTC. This sequence encodes CTSSFRGAGGFGEQYF. The chain carries TRBV1 and TRBJ2-7; the table's D call TRBD2 went unverified against the DNA. TRBV1 is a documented pseudogene. The CDR3 totals 16 residues.

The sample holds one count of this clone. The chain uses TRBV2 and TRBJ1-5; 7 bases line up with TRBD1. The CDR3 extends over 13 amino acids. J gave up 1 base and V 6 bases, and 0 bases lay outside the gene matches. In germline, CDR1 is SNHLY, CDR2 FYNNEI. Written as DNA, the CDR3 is TGTGCCAGCAGCAGGGGGAGCAATCAGCCCCAGCATTTT. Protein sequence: CASSRGSNQPQHF. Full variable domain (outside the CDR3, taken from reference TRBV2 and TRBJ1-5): EPEVTQTPSHQVTQMGQEVILRCVPISNHLYFYWYRQILGQKVEFLVSFYNNEISEKSEIFDDQFSVERPDGSNFTLKIRSTKLEDSAMYFCASSRGSNQPQHFGDGTRLSIL.

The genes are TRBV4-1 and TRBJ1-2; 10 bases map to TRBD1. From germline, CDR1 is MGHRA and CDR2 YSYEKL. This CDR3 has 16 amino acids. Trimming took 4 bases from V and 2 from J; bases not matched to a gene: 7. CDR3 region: CASSRGTGALNYGYTF. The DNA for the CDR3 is TGCGCCAGCAGCCGAGGGACAGGGGCCCTAAACTATGGCTACACCTTC.

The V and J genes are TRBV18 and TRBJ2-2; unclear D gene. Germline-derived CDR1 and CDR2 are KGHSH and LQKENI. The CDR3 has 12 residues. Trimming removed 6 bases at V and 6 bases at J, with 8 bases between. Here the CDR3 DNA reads TGTGCCAGCTCCCTAGTTCCCGGGGAGCTGTTTTTT. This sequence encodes CASSLVPGELFF.

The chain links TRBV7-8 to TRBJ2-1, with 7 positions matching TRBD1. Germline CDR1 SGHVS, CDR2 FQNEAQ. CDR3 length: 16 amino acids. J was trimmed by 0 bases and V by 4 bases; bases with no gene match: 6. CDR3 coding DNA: TGTGCCAGCAGCTCTGACAGGGTACTCTCCTACAATGAGCAGTTCTTC. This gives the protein CASSSDRVLSYNEQFF.

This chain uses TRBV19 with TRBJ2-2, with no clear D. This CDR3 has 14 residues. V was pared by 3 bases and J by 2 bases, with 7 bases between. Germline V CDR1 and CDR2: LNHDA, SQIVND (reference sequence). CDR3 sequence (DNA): TGTGCCAGTAGTATCTTTCACAACACCGGGGAGCTGTTTTTT. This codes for CASSIFHNTGELFF.

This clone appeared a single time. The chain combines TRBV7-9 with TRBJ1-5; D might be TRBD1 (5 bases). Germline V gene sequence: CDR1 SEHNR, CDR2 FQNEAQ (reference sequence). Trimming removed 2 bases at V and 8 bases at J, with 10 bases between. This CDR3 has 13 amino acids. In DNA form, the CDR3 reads TGTGCCAGCAGCTTATCTGGGGGTGAGCCCCAGCATTTT. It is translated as CASSLSGGEPQHF. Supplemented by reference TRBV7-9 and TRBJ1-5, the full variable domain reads DTGVSQNPRHKITKRGQNVTFRCDPISEHNRLYWYRQTLGQGPEFLTYFQNEAQLEKSRLLSDRFSAERPKGSFSTLEIQRTEQGDSAMYLCASSLSGGEPQHFGDGTRLSIL.

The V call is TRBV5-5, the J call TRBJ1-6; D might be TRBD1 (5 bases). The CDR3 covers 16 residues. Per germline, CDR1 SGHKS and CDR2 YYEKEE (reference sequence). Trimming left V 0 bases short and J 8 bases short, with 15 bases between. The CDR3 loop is CASSLAGGGVDSPLHF. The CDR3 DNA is TGTGCCAGCAGCTTGGCCGGAGGAGGGGTTGATTCACCCCTCCACTTT.

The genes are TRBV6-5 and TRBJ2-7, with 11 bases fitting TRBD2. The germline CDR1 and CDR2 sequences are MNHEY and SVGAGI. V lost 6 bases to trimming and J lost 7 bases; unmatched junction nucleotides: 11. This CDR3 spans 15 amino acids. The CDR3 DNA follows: TGTGCCAGCAGCTCCCTTACTAGCGGGGGTCATGAGCAGTACTTC. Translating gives CASSSLTSGGHEQYF.

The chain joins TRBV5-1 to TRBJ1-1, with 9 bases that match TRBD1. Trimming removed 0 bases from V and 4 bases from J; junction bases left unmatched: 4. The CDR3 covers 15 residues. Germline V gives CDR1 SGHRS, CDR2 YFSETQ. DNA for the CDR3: TGCGCCAGCAGCTTGGGGGACAGGGACATCACTGAAGCTTTCTTT. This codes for CASSLGDRDITEAFF.